This TCR beta chain was documented in a study of T-cell reconstitution after alpha-beta-depleted transplantation in children. The V end was cut by 4 bases, the J end by 2 bases, with 9 bases between. Per germline, CDR1 SQVTM and CDR2 ANQGSEA. CDR3 length: 13 amino acids. This clonotype was observed a handful of times. This sample's TCRbeta library carried unique molecular identifier barcodes. TCRdb fed the PCR reads into MiXCR, producing one record per CDR3 protein. The data contain roughly 500,000 distinct CDR3 sequences, approximately 29% of them singletons. This sequence was found in a human donor who donated a stem cell graft to a child with aplastic anemia. The V gene is TRBV29-1, the J gene TRBJ2-1; D perhaps matches TRBD1 (5 bases). The sequencing here drew on PBMCs from the stem cell graft donor, taken from the stem cell graft. Here the CDR3 reads CSVVRVAYNEQFF. The DNA of the CDR3 is TGCAGCGTTGTCAGGGTCGCCTACAATGAGCAGTTCTTC.